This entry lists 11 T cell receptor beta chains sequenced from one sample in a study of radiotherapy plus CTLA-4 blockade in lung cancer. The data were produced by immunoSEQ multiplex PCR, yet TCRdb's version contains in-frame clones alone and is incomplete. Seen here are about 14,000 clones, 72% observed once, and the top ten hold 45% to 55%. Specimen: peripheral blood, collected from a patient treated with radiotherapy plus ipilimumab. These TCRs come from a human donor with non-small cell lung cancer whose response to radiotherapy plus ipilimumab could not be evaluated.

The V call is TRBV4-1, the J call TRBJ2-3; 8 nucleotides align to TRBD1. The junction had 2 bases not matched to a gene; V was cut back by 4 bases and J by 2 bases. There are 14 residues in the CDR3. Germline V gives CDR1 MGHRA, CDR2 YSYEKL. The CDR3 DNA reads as TGCGCCAGCAGCCGGGACAGGTACACAGATACGCAGTATTTT. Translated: CASSRDRYTDTQYF.

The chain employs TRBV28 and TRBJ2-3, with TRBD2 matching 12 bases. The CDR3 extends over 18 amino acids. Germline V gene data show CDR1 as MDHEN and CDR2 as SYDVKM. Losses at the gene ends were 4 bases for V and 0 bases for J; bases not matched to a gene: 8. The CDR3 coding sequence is TGTGCCAGCAGTTCGACTAGCGGGGGTGGAACTAGCACAGATACGCAGTATTTT. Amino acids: CASSSTSGGGTSTDTQYF.

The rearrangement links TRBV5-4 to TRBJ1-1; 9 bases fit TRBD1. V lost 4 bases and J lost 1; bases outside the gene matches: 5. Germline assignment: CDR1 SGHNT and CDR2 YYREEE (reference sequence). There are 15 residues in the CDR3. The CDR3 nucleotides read TGTGCCAGCAGCGACAGGGGGTGGGGGAACACTGAAGCTTTCTTT. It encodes CASSDRGWGNTEAFF.

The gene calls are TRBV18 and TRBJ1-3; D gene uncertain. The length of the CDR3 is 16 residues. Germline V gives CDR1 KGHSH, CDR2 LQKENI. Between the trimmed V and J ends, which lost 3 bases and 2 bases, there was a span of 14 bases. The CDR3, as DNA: TGTGCCAGCTCACCGACTCGAGGGAACGCTGGAAACACCATATATTTT. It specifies CASSPTRGNAGNTIYF.

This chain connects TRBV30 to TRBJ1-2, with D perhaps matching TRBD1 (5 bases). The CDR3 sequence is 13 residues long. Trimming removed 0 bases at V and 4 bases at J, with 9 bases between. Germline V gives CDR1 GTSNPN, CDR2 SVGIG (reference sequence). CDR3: CAWSVPGSYGYTF. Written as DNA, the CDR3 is TGTGCCTGGAGTGTCCCAGGGTCCTATGGCTACACCTTC.

CDR3 amino acids: CASSLGAGLGNTIYF. In nucleotides, the CDR3 is TGTGCCAGCAGCTTGGGTGCAGGGCTTGGAAACACCATATATTTT. The J gene is TRBJ1-3, the V gene TRBV5-4, with TRBD1 as a possible D gene (5 bases). The germline V gene encodes CDR1 SGHNT and CDR2 YYREEE (reference sequence). This CDR3 is 15 amino acids long. V lost 0 bases to trimming and J lost 3 bases, with 10 bases between them.

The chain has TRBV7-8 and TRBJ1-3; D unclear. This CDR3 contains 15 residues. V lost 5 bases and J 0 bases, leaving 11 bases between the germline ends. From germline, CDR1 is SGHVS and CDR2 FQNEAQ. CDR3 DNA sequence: TGTGCCAGCAGCCTCGGCGGCCTCTCTGGAAACACCATATATTTT. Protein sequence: CASSLGGLSGNTIYF.

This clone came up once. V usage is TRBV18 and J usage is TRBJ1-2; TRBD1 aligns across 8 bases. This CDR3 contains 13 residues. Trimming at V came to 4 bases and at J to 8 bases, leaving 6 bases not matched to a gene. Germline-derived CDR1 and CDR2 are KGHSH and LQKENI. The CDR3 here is CASSLLGTGGYTF. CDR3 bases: TGTGCCAGCTCACTTCTAGGGACAGGCGGCTACACCTTC.

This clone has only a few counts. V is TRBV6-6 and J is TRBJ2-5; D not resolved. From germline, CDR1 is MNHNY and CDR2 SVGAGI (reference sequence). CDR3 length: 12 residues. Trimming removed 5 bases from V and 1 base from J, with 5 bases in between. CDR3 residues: CASSPSQETQYF. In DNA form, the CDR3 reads TGTGCCAGCAGTCCGAGCCAAGAGACCCAGTACTTC.

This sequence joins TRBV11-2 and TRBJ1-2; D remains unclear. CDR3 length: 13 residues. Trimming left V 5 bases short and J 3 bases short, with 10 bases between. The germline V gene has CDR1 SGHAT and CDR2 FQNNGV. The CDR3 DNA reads TGTGCCAGCAGCCCCTCGGGGTACTATGGCTACACCTTC. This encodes CASSPSGYYGYTF.

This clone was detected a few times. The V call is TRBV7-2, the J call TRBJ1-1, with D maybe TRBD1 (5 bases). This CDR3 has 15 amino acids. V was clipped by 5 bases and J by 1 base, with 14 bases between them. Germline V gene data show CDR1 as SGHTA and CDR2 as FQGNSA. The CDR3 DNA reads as TGTGCCAGCAGCCTAGGGGCAGTTAGGAACACTGAAGCTTTCTTT. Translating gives CASSLGAVRNTEAFF.